This T cell receptor beta chain is from a study of T and B cells in COVID-19 patients. Study-level results: The recovered cohort had roughly 2,200 exclusive TCR clusters, including around 34 low generation probability clusters.

TRB was amplified from about 260-540 ng of blood genomic DNA. Multiplex PCR with BIOMED2 TRB-A/B primer pools amplified TRB rearrangements. TCRdb re-analysed the multiplex PCR reads in MiXCR, keeping a single row per CDR3 protein. Of some 6,000 distinct CDR3 sequences in the sample, roughly 26% are singletons; the top ten hold about 20%. A remark on this clonotype: The target antigen is unknown. The junction does not match germline at one end; this may be a read error.

This sequence was found in a human donor with active COVID-19. The sequenced sample consisted of blood.

The CDR3 here is CASSFRTGNTEAFF. The CDR3 DNA is TGCGCCAGCAGCTTTAGGACGGGGAACACTGAAGCTTTCTTT. V and J are TRBV5-5 and TRBJ1-1; D remains unclear. This CDR3 has 14 residues. Germline loops: CDR1 SGHKS, CDR2 YYEKEE (reference sequence).